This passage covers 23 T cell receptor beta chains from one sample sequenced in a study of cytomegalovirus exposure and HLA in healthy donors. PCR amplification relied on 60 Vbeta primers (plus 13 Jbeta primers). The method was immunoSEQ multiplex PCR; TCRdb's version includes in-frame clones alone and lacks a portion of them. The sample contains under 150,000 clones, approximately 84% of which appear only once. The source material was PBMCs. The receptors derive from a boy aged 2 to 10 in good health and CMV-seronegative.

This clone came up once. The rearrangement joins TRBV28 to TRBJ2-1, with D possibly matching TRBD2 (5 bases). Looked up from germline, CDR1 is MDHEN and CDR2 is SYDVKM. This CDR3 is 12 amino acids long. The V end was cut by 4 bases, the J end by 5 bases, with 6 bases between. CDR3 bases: TGTGCCAGCAGTTGGGGAGACAATGAGCAGTTCTTC. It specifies CASSWGDNEQFF.

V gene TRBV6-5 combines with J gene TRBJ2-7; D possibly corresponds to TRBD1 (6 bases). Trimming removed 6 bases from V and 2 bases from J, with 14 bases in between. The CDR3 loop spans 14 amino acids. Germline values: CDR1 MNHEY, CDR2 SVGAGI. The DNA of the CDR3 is TGTGCCAGCAGCCGACAGGTGGAGGCCTACGAGCAGTACTTC. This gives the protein CASSRQVEAYEQYF.

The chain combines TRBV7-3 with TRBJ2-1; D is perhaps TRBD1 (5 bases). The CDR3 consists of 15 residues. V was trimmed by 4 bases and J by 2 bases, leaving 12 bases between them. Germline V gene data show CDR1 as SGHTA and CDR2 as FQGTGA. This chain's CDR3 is CASSSTGLAYNEQFF. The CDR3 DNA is TGTGCCAGCAGCTCCACAGGTCTAGCCTACAATGAGCAGTTCTTC. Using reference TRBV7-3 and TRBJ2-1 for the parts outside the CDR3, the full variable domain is GAGVSQTPSNKVTEKGKYVELRCDPISGHTALYWYRQSLGQGPEFLIYFQGTGAADDSGLPNDRFFAVRPEGSVSTLKIQRTERGDSAVYLCASSSTGLAYNEQFFGPGTRLTVL.

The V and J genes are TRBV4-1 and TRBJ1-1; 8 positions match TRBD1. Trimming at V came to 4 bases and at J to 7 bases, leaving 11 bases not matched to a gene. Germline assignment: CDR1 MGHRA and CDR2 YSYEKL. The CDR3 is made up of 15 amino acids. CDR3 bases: TGCGCCAGCAGCCCCCAGGGGGCGACTTTGGTTGAAGCTTTCTTT. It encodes CASSPQGATLVEAFF.

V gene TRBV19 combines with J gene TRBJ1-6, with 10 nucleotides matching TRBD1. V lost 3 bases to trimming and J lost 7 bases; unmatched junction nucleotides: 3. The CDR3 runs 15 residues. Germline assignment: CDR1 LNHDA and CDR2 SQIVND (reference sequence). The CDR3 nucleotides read TGTGCCAGTAGTATCCCGGGACAGGGGAATTCACCCCTCCACTTT. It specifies CASSIPGQGNSPLHF.

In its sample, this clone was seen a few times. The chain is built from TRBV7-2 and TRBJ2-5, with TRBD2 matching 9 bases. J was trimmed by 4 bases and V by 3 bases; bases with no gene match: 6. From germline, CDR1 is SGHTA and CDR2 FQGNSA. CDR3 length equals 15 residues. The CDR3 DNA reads TGTGCCAGCAGCTTCGGCGGGGGGGCGGGAGAGACCCAGTACTTC. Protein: CASSFGGGAGETQYF.

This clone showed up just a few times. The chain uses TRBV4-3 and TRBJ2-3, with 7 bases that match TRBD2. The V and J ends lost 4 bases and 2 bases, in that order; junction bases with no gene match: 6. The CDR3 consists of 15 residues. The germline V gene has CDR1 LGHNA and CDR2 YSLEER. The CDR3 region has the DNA TGCGCCAGCAGCCCCAGGACTAGTGACACAGATACGCAGTATTTT. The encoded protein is CASSPRTSDTDTQYF.

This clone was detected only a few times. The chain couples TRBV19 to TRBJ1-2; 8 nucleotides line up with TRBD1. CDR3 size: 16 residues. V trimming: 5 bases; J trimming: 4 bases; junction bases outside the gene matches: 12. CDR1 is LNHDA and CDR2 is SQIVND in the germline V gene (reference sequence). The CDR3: CASSSDVGQGAYGYTF. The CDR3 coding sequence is TGTGCCAGTAGTTCCGACGTAGGTCAGGGGGCCTATGGCTACACCTTC.

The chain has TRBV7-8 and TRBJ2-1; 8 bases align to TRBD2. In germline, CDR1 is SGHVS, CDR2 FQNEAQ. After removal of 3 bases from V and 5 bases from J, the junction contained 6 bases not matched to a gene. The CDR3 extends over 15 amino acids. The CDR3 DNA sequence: TGTGCCAGCAGCTTCAGCGGGGGCCACAACAATGAGCAGTTCTTC. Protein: CASSFSGGHNNEQFF.

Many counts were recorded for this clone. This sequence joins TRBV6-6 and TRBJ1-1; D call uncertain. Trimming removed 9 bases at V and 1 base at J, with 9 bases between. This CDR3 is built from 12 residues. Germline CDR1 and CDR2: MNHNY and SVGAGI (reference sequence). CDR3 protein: CASLIGNTEAFF. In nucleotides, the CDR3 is TGTGCCAGTCTCATCGGGAACACTGAAGCTTTCTTT.

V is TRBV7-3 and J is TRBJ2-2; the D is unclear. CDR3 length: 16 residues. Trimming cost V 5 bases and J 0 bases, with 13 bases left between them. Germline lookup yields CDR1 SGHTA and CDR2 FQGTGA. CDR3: CASSVSRNANTGELFF. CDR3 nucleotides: TGTGCCAGCAGCGTATCCAGGAACGCGAACACCGGGGAGCTGTTTTTT.

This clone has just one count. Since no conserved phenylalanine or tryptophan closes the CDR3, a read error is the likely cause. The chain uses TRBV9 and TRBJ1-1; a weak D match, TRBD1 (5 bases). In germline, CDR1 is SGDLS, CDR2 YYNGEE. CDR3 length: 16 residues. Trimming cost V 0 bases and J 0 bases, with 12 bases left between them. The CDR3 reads CASSVGGGNLNTEAFL. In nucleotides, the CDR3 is TGTGCCAGCAGCGTAGGGGGGGGGAATCTGAACACTGAAGCTTTCCTT.

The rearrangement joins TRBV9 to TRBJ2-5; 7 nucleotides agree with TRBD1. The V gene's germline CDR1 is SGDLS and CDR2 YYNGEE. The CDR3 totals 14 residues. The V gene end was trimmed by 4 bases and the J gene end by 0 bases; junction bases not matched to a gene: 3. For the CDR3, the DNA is TGTGCCAGCAGCACAACAGGGGACCAAGAGACCCAGTACTTC. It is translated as CASSTTGDQETQYF.

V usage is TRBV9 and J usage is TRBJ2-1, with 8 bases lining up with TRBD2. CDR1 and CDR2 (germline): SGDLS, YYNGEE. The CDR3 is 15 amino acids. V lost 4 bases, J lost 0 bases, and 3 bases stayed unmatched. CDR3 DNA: TGTGCCAGCAGCCCCGGGACTAGCTCCTACAATGAGCAGTTCTTC. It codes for CASSPGTSSYNEQFF. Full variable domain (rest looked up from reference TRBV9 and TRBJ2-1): DSGVTQTPKHLITATGQRVTLRCSPRSGDLSVYWYQQSLDQGLQFLIQYYNGEERAKGNILERFSAQQFPDLHSELNLSSLELGDSALYFCASSPGTSSYNEQFFGPGTRLTVL.

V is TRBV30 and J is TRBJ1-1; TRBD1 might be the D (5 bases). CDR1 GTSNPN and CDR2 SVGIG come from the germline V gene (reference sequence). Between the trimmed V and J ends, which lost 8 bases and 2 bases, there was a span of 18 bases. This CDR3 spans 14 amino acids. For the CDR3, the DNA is TGTGCCGGGGCTGCAGTGGGGATTAACACTGAAGCTTTCTTT. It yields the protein CAGAAVGINTEAFF.

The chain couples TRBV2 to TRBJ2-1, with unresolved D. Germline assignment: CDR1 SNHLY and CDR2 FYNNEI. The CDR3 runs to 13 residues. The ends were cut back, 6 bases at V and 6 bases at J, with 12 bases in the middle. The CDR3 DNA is TGTGCCAGCAGCTTGATGCGAGTCAATGAGCAGTTCTTC. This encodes CASSLMRVNEQFF.

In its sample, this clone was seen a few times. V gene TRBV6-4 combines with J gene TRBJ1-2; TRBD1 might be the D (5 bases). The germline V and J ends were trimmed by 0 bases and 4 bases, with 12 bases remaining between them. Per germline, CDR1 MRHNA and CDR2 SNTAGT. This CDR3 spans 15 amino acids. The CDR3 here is CASSDSAGPGYGYTF. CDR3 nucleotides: TGTGCCAGCAGTGACTCGGCGGGGCCTGGCTATGGCTACACCTTC.

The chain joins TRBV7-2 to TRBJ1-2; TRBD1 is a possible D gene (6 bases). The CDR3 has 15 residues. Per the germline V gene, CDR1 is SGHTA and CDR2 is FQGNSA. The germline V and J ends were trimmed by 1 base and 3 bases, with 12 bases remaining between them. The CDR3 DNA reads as TGTGCCAGCAGCTTAGGCGGGGGGCGTCACTATGGCTACACCTTC. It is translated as CASSLGGGRHYGYTF.

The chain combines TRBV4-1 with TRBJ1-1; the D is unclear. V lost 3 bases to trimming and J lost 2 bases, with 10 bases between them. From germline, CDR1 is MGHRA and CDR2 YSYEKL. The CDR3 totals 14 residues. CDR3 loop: CASSHGGYNTEAFF. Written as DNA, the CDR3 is TGCGCCAGCAGCCATGGCGGTTATAACACTGAAGCTTTCTTT.

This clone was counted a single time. The CDR3: CASSPGQTFNSPLHF. The CDR3 nucleotides read TGTGCCAGCAGCCCCGGACAGACTTTTAATTCACCCCTCCACTTT. The chain couples TRBV6-6 to TRBJ1-6; TRBD1 might be the D (6 bases). The germline gives CDR1 MNHNY, CDR2 SVGAGI (reference sequence). The CDR3 consists of 15 residues. Trimming stripped 6 bases from V and 6 bases from J, with 15 bases between.

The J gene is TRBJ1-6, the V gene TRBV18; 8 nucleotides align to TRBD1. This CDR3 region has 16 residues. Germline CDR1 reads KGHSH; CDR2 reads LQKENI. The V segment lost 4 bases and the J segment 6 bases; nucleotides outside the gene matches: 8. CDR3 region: CASSRFTGQVNSPLHF. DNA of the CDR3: TGTGCCAGCTCACGATTCACGGGACAGGTTAATTCACCCCTCCACTTT.

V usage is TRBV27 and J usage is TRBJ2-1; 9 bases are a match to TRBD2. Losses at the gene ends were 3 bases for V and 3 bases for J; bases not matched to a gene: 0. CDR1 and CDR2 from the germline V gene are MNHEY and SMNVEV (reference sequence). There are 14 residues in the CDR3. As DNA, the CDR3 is TGTGCCAGCAGTTTTAGCGGGGGCTACAATGAGCAGTTCTTC. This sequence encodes CASSFSGGYNEQFF.

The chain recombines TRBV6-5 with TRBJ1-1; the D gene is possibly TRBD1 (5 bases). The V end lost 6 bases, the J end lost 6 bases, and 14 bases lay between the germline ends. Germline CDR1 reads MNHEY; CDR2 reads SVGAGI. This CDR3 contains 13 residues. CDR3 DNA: TGTGCCAGCAGGGGATTCGGGGGATCTGAAGCTTTCTTT. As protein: CASRGFGGSEAFF.